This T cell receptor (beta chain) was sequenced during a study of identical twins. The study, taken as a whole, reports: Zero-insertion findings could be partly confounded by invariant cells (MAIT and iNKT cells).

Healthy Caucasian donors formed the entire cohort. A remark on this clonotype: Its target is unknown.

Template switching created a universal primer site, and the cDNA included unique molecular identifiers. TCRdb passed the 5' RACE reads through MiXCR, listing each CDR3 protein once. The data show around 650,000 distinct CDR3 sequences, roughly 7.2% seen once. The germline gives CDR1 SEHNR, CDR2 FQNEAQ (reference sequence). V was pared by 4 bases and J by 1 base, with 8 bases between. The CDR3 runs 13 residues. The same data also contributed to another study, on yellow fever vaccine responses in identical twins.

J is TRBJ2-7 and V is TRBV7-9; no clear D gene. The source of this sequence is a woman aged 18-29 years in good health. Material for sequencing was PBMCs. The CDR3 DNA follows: TGTGCCAGCAGCTCGACACGTTCCTACGAGCAGTACGTC. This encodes CASSSTRSYEQYV.